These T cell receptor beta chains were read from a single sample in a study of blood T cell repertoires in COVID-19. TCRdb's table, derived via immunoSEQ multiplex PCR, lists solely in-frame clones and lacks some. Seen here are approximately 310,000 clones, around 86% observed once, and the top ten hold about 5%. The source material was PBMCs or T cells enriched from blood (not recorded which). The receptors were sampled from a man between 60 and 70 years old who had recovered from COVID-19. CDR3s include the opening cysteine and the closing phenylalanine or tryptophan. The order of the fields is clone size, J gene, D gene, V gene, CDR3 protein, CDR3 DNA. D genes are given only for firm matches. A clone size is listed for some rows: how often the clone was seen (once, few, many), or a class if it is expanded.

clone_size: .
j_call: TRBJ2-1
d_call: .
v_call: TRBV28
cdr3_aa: CASSLAVYNEQFF
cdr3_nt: TGTGCCAGCAGTTTGGCGGTCTACAATGAGCAGTTCTTC

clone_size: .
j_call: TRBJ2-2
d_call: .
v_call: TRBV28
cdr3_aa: CASSRPGSSNTGELFF
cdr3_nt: TGTGCCAGCAGTAGACCCGGGTCCTCTAACACCGGGGAGCTGTTTTTT

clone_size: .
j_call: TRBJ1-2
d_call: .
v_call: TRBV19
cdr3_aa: CASGAEQVGNYGYTF
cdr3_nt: TGTGCCAGTGGGGCGGAACAGGTCGGAAACTATGGCTACACCTTC

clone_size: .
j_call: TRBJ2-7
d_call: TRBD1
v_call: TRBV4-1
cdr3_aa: CASSHPTGGGSYEQYF
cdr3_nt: TGCGCCAGCAGCCACCCCACAGGGGGTGGCTCCTACGAGCAGTACTTC

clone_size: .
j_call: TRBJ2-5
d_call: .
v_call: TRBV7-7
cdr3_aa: CASSLRSQSQETQYF
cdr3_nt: TGTGCTAGCAGCTTACGGAGTCAGTCGCAAGAGACCCAGTACTTC

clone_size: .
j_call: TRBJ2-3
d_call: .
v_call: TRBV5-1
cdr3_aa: CASSVSGDTQYF
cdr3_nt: TGCGCCAGCAGCGTCTCAGGGGATACGCAGTATTTT

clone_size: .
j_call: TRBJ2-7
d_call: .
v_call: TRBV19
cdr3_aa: CASSRPAGNGGTYEQYF
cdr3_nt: TGTGCCAGTAGTAGGCCGGCGGGGAACGGAGGCACCTACGAGCAGTACTTC

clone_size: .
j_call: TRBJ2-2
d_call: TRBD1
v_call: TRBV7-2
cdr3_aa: CASWDRGLMSGELFF
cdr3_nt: TGTGCCAGCTGGGACAGGGGATTAATGTCCGGGGAGCTGTTTTTT

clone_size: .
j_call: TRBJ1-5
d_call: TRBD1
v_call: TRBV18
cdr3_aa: CASSPGSGGQPQHF
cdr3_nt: TGTGCCAGCTCACCAGGGTCAGGGGGTCAGCCCCAGCATTTT

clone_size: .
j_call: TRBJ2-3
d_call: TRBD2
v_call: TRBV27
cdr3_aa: CASSRIAGGSTDTQYF
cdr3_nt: TGTGCCAGCAGTCGCATAGCGGGAGGGTCCACAGATACGCAGTATTTT

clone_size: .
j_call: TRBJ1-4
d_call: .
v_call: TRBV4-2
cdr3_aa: CASSHRQAGNEKLFF
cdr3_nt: TGTGCCAGCAGCCATCGACAGGCCGGGAATGAAAAACTGTTTTTT

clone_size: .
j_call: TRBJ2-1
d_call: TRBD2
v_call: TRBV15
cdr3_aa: CATHVREGSYNEQFF
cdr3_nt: TGTGCCACCCACGTCCGGGAGGGGTCCTACAATGAGCAGTTCTTC

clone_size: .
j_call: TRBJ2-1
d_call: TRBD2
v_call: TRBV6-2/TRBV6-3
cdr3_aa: CASSYPTSGEDDGYNEQFF
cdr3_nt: TGTGCCAGCAGTTACCCGACTAGCGGGGAGGACGACGGGTACAATGAGCAGTTCTTC

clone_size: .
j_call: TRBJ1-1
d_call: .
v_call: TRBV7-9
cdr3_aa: CASSPEGGPNTEAFF
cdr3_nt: TGTGCCAGCAGCCCAGAGGGGGGGCCGAACACTGAAGCTTTCTTT

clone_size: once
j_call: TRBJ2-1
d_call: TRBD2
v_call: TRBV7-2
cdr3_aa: CASSYDSGIDRQQFF
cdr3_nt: TGTGCCAGCAGCTACGATAGCGGGATCGACAGGCAGCAGTTCTTC

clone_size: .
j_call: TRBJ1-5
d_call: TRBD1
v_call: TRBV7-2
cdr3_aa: CASSPQGSYSNQPQHF
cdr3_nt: TGTGCCAGCAGCCCACAGGGGTCTTATAGCAATCAGCCCCAGCATTTT

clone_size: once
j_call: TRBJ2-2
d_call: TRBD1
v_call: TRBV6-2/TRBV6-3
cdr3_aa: CASSSHSGTGGSGELFF
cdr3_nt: TGTGCCAGCAGTTCCCACAGCGGGACAGGGGGCTCCGGGGAGCTGTTTTTT

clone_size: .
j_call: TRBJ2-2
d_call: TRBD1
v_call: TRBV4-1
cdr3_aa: CASSRIRDRDQDGELFF
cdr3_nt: TGCGCCAGCAGCCGAATCCGGGACAGGGACCAGGACGGGGAGCTGTTTTTT

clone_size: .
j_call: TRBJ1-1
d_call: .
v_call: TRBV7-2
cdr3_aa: CASSLAGATEAFF
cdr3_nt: TGTGCCAGCAGCTTAGCGGGGGCGACTGAAGCTTTCTTT

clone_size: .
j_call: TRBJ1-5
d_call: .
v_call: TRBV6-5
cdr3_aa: CASRPGGATQPQHF
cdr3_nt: TGTGCCAGCAGACCCGGGGGGGCGACTCAGCCCCAGCATTTT

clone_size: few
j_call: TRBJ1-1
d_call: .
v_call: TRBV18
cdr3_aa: CASSASRTENTEAFF
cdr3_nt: TGTGCCAGCTCAGCCTCACGGACTGAGAACACTGAAGCTTTCTTT

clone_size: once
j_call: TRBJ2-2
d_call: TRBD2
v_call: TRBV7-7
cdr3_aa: CASRPAGNTGELFF
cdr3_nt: TGTGCTAGCAGACCAGCGGGAAACACCGGGGAGCTGTTTTTT

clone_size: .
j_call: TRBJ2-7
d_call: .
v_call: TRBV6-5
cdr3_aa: CASSRFRDSSYEQYF
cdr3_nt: TGTGCCAGCAGCAGATTCCGGGACTCGTCCTACGAGCAGTACTTC

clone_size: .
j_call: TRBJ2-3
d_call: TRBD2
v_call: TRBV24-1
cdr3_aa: CATSERTSGRSTDTQYF
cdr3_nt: TGTGCCACCAGTGAGAGGACTAGCGGGAGAAGCACAGATACGCAGTATTTT

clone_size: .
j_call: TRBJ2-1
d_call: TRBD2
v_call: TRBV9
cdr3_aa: CASSRGLAGINEQFF
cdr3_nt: TGTGCCAGCAGCCGGGGACTAGCGGGAATTAATGAGCAGTTCTTC

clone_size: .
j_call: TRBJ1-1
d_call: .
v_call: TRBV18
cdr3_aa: CASSSQGSNTEAFF
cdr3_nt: TGTGCCAGCTCATCTCAGGGATCGAACACTGAAGCTTTCTTT

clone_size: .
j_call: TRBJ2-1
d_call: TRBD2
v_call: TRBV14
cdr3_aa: CASSDRLAGALRIQFF
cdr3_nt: TGTGCCAGCAGCGATCGACTAGCGGGAGCCCTCAGGATTCAGTTCTTC